These T cell receptor beta chains were read from a single sample in a study of cytomegalovirus exposure and HLA in healthy donors. This table comes from immunoSEQ multiplex PCR, and its TCRdb copy is limited to in-frame clones, with some not included. The sample includes about 150,000 clones, 70% to 80% of them seen just once. Material for sequencing was PBMCs. The receptors derive from a female donor in good health and CMV-seropositive. CDR3s include the opening cysteine and the closing phenylalanine or tryptophan. The D gene is left open where the match is weak. The size of a clone is reported for some rows only, either as once, few or many, or as a class for expanded clones.

-	TRBJ2-7	TRBV28	TRBD2	CASSLVVAGGSYEQYF	TGTGCCAGCAGTTTAGTCGTGGCGGGGGGCTCCTACGAGCAGTACTTC
-	TRBJ2-1	TRBV19	TRBD1	CASSIGTGVLYNEQFF	TGTGCCAGTAGTATCGGGACAGGGGTTCTATACAATGAGCAGTTCTTC
-	TRBJ1-2	TRBV27	-	CASSPVLQGGYGYTF	TGTGCCAGCAGTCCCGTCCTACAGGGTGGCTATGGCTACACCTTC
-	TRBJ1-1	TRBV28	TRBD1	CASSPGGGTEAFF	TGTGCCAGCAGCCCAGGGGGCGGGACTGAAGCTTTCTTT
-	TRBJ2-7	TRBV15	TRBD1	CATSRVPRTGSHEQYF	TGTGCCACCAGCAGAGTTCCGCGGACAGGATCCCACGAGCAGTACTTC
-	TRBJ2-1	TRBV19	TRBD2	CASSIARLAGGNEQFF	TGTGCCAGTAGTATAGCCCGACTAGCGGGGGGCAATGAGCAGTTCTTC
-	TRBJ2-5	TRBV18	TRBD1	CASSPSYRGRRETQYF	TGTGCCAGCTCACCAAGTTACAGGGGGCGAAGAGAGACCCAGTACTTC
-	TRBJ2-7	TRBV6-1	-	CASNSLAFDEQYF	TGTGCCAGCAATTCCCTAGCGTTCGACGAGCAGTACTTC
few	TRBJ1-2	TRBV10-1	-	CASSDEGRGYTF	TGCGCCAGCAGTGATGAGGGTCGTGGCTACACCTTC
once	TRBJ2-5	TRBV10-3	-	CAISESITGEETQYF	TGTGCCATCAGTGAGTCGATAACCGGTGAGGAGACCCAGTACTTC
-	TRBJ1-2	TRBV28	-	CASQRWDYGYTF	TGTGCCAGCCAGAGGTGGGACTATGGCTACACCTTC
-	TRBJ2-7	TRBV9	TRBD2	CASSVPLAEISSYEQYF	TGTGCCAGCAGCGTGCCCCTAGCGGAGATAAGCTCCTACGAGCAGTACTTC
-	TRBJ2-1	TRBV19	-	CASSTRWSYNEQFF	TGTGCCAGTAGTACTCGGTGGAGCTACAATGAGCAGTTCTTC
-	TRBJ2-3	TRBV13	TRBD2	CASSLAGGPDTQYF	TGTGCCAGCAGCTTAGCGGGAGGACCCGATACGCAGTATTTT
-	TRBJ2-1	TRBV15	-	CATSEMPSVHNEQFF	TGTGCCACCAGCGAGATGCCTAGCGTTCACAATGAGCAGTTCTTC
-	TRBJ2-7	TRBV5-6	TRBD2	CASSFTGGQFHEQYF	TGTGCCAGCAGCTTTACGGGAGGGCAATTCCACGAGCAGTACTTC
-	TRBJ1-3	TRBV4-2	TRBD1	CKYRGVLPLLDTIYF	TGTAAATACAGGGGCGTCCTCCCCCTTTTGGACACCATATATTTT
-	TRBJ2-3	TRBV18	TRBD2	CASSSWTSGRADTQYF	TGTGCCAGCTCAAGTTGGACTAGCGGGAGAGCAGATACGCAGTATTTT
-	TRBJ1-2	TRBV27	-	CASRLGANYGYTF	TGTGCCAGCCGACTGGGAGCTAACTATGGCTACACCTTC
few	TRBJ2-5	TRBV5-3	TRBD2	CARSLFEGGSQETQYF	TGTGCCAGAAGCTTGTTCGAAGGCGGGAGCCAAGAGACCCAGTACTTC
-	TRBJ2-7	TRBV2	-	CASSVEFYEQYF	TGTGCCAGCAGTGTGGAGTTCTACGAGCAGTACTTC